This TCR beta chain was profiled in a study of T cells in Graves' hyperthyroidism and ophthalmopathy. This clonotype was detected ten times or more. RNA transcripts yielded amplified TCR beta CDR3 regions. The HTBI set primed first-round TCR CDR3 RT-PCR. From the multiplex PCR reads, TCRdb called clonotypes with MiXCR, one entry per CDR3 protein. The repertoire holds around 360,000 distinct CDR3 sequences, with nearly 15% as singletons. V lost 2 bases and J 3 bases, leaving 14 bases between the germline ends. This CDR3 has 15 amino acids. The germline gives CDR1 SGHAT, CDR2 FQDESV (reference sequence).

This clonotype was obtained from a woman aged 60 to 75 with Graves' ophthalmopathy. The chain is built from TRBV11-1 and TRBJ2-7; D unresolved. The sequencing sample was made of blood. Here the CDR3 reads CASSLPLAPGYEQYF. The CDR3, as DNA: TGTGCCAGCAGCTTACCACTCGCCCCCGGCTACGAGCAGTACTTC.